This T cell receptor beta chain was identified in a study of OX40 agonist ivuxolimab in advanced cancers. Whole-study context: The dose-escalation cohort had hepatocellular carcinoma, melanoma, renal cell or head and neck cancer. Cohort: around 86% men, mean age about 60, aged roughly 20 to 79. Checkpoint inhibitors had been given previously to roughly 36% of patients.

Germline V gene lookup returns CDR1 SGHRS and CDR2 YFSETQ. Trimming stripped 8 bases from V and 0 bases from J, with 13 bases between. This CDR3 is 14 amino acids long. Method: immunoSEQ multiplex PCR; TCRdb's copy keeps in-frame clones and lacks some. The sample yields fewer than 35,000 clones, approximately 90% seen once. Patients with a history of autoimmune disease or on systemic immunosuppression were excluded. The chain has TRBV5-1 and TRBJ2-3; D might be TRBD2 (7 bases). This clonotype originated in an adult with an advanced solid tumor such as melanoma, head and neck, liver or kidney cancer. Sequencing used CD4+ or CD8+ T cells sorted from blood, obtained in a trial of the OX40 agonist ivuxolimab. The CDR3 here is CASGGAPSTDTQYF. The CDR3 nucleotides read TGCGCCAGTGGGGGGGCGCCTAGCACAGATACGCAGTATTTT.